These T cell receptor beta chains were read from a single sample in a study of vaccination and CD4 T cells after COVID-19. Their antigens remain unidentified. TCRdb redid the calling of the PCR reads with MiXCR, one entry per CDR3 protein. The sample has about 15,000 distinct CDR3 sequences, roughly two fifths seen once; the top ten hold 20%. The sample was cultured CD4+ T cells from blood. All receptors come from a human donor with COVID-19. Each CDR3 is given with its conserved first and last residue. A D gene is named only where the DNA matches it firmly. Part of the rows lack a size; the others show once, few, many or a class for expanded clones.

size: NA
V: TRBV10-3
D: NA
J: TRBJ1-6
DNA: TGTGCCATCAGTGATCTGGACGGATCAAGCTCCTATAATTCACCCCTCCACTTT
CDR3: CAISDLDGSSSYNSPLHF

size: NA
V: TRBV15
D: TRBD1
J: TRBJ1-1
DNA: TGTGCCACCAGCAGATCTATCGGGACAGGGGCTGAAGCTTTCTTT
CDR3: CATSRSIGTGAEAFF

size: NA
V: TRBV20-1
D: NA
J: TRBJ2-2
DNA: TGCAGTGCTAGAGATTTCGACTACTCCACCGGGGAGCTGTTTTTT
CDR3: CSARDFDYSTGELFF

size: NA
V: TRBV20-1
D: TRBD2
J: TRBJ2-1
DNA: TGCAGTTCGGGGGGGGCCCTCGGAGATGAGCAGTTCTTC
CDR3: CSSGGALGDEQFF

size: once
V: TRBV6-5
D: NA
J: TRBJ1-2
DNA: TGTGCCAGCAGTTACCAACAGGGTTATGGCTACACCTTC
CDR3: CASSYQQGYGYTF

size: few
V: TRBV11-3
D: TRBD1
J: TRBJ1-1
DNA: TGTGCCAGCAGCCGAGGGACAGGTAAAAACACTGAAGCTTTCTTT
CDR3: CASSRGTGKNTEAFF

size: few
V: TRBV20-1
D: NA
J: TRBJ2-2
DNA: TGCAGTGCTCCGGAGGTGAACACCGGGGAGCTGTTTTTT
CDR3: CSAPEVNTGELFF

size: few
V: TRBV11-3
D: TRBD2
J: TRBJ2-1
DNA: TGTGCCAGCAGCACCTGGACTAGCGGGGGGCGGTACAATGAGCAGTTCTTC
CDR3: CASSTWTSGGRYNEQFF

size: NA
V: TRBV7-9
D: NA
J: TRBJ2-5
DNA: TGTGCCAGTCGGTCGTTATCTGCGGGGAGACAAGAGACCCAGTACTTC
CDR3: CASRSLSAGRQETQYF

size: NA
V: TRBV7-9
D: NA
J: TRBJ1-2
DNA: TGTGCCAAAGGACGGTCTAACTATGGCTACACCTTC
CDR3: CAKGRSNYGYTF

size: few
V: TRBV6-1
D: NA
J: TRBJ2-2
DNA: TGTGCCAGCAGTAGGAGCCGGCAGGCGAACACCGGGGAGCTGTTTTTT
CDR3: CASSRSRQANTGELFF

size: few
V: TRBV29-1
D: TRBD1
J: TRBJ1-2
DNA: TGCAGCGTAGCGAGGGACAGAAAGAACTATGGCTACACCTTC
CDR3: CSVARDRKNYGYTF

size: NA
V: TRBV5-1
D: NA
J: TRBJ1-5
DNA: TGCGCCAGCAGCTCGAATAGCAATCAGCCCCAGCATTTT
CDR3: CASSSNSNQPQHF

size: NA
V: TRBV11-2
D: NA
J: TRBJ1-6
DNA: TGTGCCAGCAGCACGCAGAGGACTGGATCACCCCTCCACTTT
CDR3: CASSTQRTGSPLHF

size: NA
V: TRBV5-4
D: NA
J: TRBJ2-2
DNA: TGTGCCAGCAGCCGGGGGAGCGCGAACACCGGGGAGCTGTTTTTT
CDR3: CASSRGSANTGELFF

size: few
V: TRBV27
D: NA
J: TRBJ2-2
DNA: TGTGCCAGCAGTTTAGGTTACACCGGGGAGCTGTTTTTT
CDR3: CASSLGYTGELFF

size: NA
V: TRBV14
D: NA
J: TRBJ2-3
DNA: TGTGCCAGCAGCCATCTGGACAGAGGCTCCGGAGATACGCAGTATTTT
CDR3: CASSHLDRGSGDTQYF

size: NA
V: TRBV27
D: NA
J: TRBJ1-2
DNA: TGTGCCAGCAGTTTATCGGGGACGGCCCGGAATGGCTACACCTTC
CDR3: CASSLSGTARNGYTF

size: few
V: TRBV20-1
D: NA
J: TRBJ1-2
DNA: TGCAGTGCTCCTCCGGGGGGGTTCAGCTATGGCTACACCTTC
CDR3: CSAPPGGFSYGYTF

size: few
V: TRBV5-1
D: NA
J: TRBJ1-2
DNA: TGCGCCAGCAGGGACGGAAAGAATGGCTACACCTTC
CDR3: CASRDGKNGYTF

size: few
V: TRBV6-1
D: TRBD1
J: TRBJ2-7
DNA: TGTGCCAGCAGTGGCCGGGACAGGCAAGCCTACGAGCAGTACTTC
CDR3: CASSGRDRQAYEQYF

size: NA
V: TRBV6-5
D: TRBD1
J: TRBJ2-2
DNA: TGTGCCAGCAGTTACAGGGGGCGGAACACCGGGGAGCTGTTTTTT
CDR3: CASSYRGRNTGELFF

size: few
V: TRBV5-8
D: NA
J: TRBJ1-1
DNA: TGTGCCAGCAGCTTGAGAACAGTGGCTTTCTTT
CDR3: CASSLRTVAFF

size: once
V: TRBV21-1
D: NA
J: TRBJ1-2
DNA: TGTGCCAGCAGCAAAGCACTTTGGGGCTCCTATGGCTACACCTTC
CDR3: CASSKALWGSYGYTF

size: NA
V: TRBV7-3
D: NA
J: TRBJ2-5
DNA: TGTGCCAGCAGCCCCCAGGGCGGTGGAAGCCAAGAGACCCAGTACTTC
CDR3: CASSPQGGGSQETQYF

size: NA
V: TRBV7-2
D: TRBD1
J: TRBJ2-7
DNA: TGTGCCAGCAGCAATACAGGGGTCGAGCAGTACTTC
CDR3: CASSNTGVEQYF

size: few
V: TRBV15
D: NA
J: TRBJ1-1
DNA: TGTGCCACCAGCAGAGTATTCGATGCTCCTGGGGCGGGTGAAGCTTTCTTT
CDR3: CATSRVFDAPGAGEAFF

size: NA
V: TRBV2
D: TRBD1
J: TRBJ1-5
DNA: TGTGCCAGCAGCGACGGAGGACAGGGCAAAAATCAGCCCCAGCATTTT
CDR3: CASSDGGQGKNQPQHF

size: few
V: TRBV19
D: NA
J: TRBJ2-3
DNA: TGTGCCAGTAGCGCGACAGGTCGCACAGATACGCAGTATTTT
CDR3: CASSATGRTDTQYF

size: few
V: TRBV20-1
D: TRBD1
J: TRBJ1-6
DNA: TGCAGTGCTAAAAACGTCCCAGGGGGATCTTCACCCCTCCACTTT
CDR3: CSAKNVPGGSSPLHF

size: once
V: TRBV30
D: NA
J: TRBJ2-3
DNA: TGTGCCTGGAGTGTAGGGCCCCTGGGCACAGATACGCAGTATTTT
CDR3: CAWSVGPLGTDTQYF

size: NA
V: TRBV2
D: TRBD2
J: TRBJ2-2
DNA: TGTGCCAGCGGAGGCCCGGGGGGGGTAAACACCGGGGAGCTGTTTTTT
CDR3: CASGGPGGVNTGELFF

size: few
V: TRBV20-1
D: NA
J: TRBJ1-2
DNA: TGCAGTGCTAGTTACACGGGGAGCTATGGCTACACCTTC
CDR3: CSASYTGSYGYTF

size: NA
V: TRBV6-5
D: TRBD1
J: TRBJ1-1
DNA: TGTGCCAGCAGTTACTCGAATCAGGGGGACACTGAAGCTTTCTTT
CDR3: CASSYSNQGDTEAFF

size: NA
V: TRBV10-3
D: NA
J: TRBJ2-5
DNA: TGTGCCATCAGTGACCCCATGGTGTCAGAGACCCAGTACTTC
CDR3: CAISDPMVSETQYF

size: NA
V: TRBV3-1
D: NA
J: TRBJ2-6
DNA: TGTGCCAGCACCTCAGCAGGGACTTCAAGGGCCAACGTCCTGACTTTC
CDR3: CASTSAGTSRANVLTF

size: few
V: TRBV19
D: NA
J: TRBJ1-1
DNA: TGTGCCAGTAGTATACGGGCCACGAACACTGAAGCTTTCTTT
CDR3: CASSIRATNTEAFF

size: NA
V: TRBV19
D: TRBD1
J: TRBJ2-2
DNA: TGTGCCAGTAGACGCACCTCCGGGACAGGGTTCACCGGGGAGCTGTTTTTT
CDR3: CASRRTSGTGFTGELFF

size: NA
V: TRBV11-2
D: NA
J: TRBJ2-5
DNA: TGTGCCAGCAGCTCCTGGACGGAAGAGACCCAGTACTTC
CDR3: CASSSWTEETQYF

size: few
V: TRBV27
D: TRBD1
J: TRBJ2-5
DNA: TGTGCCAGCAGTTTGAACAGGGGGACAGAGACCCAGTACTTC
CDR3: CASSLNRGTETQYF

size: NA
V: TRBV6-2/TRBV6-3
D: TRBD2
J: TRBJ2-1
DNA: TGTGCCAGCACCCCCAACCTAGCGGGGGGGCGTCTTGGTGAGCAGTTCTTC
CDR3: CASTPNLAGGRLGEQFF

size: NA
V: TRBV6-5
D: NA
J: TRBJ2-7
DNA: TGTGCCAGCAGTTACCTCGCGGGCTTGGCTGAGCAGTACTTC
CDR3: CASSYLAGLAEQYF

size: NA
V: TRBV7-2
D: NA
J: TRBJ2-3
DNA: TGTGCCAGCAGCAGGAGGGGAAAAAGCACAGATACGCAGTATTTT
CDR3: CASSRRGKSTDTQYF

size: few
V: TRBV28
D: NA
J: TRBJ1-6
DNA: TGTGCCAGCAGTCCCTCGGGGAGGGAACTAAATTCACCCCTCCACTTT
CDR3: CASSPSGRELNSPLHF

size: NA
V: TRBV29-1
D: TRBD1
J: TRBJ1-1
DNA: TGCAGCGCCGATCGGACAGGGGTCACTGAAGCTTTCTTT
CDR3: CSADRTGVTEAFF

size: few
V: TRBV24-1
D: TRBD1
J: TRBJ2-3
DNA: TGTGCCACCAGTGATCCGACCAAGGGAAGGACAGGGGCAGATACGCAGTATTTT
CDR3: CATSDPTKGRTGADTQYF

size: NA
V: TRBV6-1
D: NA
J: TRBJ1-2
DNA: TGTGCCAGCAGTGAGAACAGTAACTTTGGCTACACCTTC
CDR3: CASSENSNFGYTF

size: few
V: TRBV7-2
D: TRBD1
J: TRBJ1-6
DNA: TGTGCCAGCAGCTCGGGACAGGCCGGCTCCTATAATTCACCCCTCCACTTT
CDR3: CASSSGQAGSYNSPLHF

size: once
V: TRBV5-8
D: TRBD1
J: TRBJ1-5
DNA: TGTGCCAGCAGCTCTGGGACAGGGTATTCTCAGCCCCAGCATTTT
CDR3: CASSSGTGYSQPQHF

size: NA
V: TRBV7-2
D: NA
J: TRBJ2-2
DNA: TGTGCCAGCAGCCCCTCCCCCCAGCGGGTCCCAAGTCGGGAGCTGTTTTTT
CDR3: CASSPSPQRVPSRELFF

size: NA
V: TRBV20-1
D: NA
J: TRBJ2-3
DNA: TGCAGTGCCCGTTGGCTAGATACGCAGTATTTT
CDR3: CSARWLDTQYF

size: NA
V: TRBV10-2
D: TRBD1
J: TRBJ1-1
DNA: TGCGCCAGCAACCTCGCAGGGGGCGGAACTGAAGCTTTCTTT
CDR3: CASNLAGGGTEAFF

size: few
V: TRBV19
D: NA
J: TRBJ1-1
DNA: TGTGCCAGTAGTATGATCGAGGTGAACACTGAAGCTTTCTTT
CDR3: CASSMIEVNTEAFF

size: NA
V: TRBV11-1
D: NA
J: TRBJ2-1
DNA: TGTGCCAGCAGCTTAGGAACACGCTCCTACAATGAGCAGTTCTTC
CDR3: CASSLGTRSYNEQFF

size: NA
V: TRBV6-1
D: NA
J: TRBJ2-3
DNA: TGTGCCAGCAGTGAAACAACCGTCAACACAGATACGCAGTATTTT
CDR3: CASSETTVNTDTQYF